The rows below give T cell receptor beta chains drawn from one sample of a study of OX40 agonist ivuxolimab in advanced cancers. The method was immunoSEQ multiplex PCR; TCRdb's version includes in-frame clones alone and lacks a portion of them. The table records 40,000 to 45,000 clones, around 80% of them present only once. The material sequenced was CD4+ or CD8+ T cells sorted from blood, taken in a trial of the OX40 agonist ivuxolimab. These TCRs come from an adult with an advanced solid tumor such as melanoma, head and neck, liver or kidney cancer. Both conserved end residues are trimmed from each CDR3. A D gene is named only where the DNA matches it firmly.

CDR3 length	V gene	D gene	J gene	CDR3 protein
13	TRBV19	TRBD2	TRBJ2-1	ASSVLRTSGSEQF
11	TRBV18	-	TRBJ1-2	ASSPTANYGYT
10	TRBV6-6	-	TRBJ2-3	ASRSQGITQY
14	TRBV10-1	-	TRBJ2-1	ASSESYGSPYNEQF
13	TRBV21-1	-	TRBJ1-1	ASSKRLGTDTEAF
15	TRBV4-3	-	TRBJ2-6	ASSQGAAHSGANVLT
15	TRBV5-4	TRBD1	TRBJ1-1	ASSTGTGDLLNTEAF
10	TRBV2	-	TRBJ1-2	ASSGDIVGYT
11	TRBV19	-	TRBJ2-3	ASSIWAESEQY
13	TRBV7-2	-	TRBJ2-2	ASSSLPLNTGELF
13	TRBV28	TRBD1	TRBJ1-2	ASSQGGQGNYGYT
10	TRBV29-1	-	TRBJ2-7	SAGVPPGEQY
12	TRBV7-9	-	TRBJ1-2	ASSFVEGTYGYT
12	TRBV6-1	-	TRBJ1-1	ASNTFFWNTEAF
12	TRBV5-1	TRBD1	TRBJ1-4	ASSQDREGEKLF
13	TRBV28	TRBD2	TRBJ2-3	ASSSAGDSTDTQY
11	TRBV5-6	-	TRBJ2-2	ASSWREVGELF
10	TRBV19	-	TRBJ1-1	ASSTRSTEAF
14	TRBV28	-	TRBJ1-5	ASSSAREQINQPQH
13	TRBV28	TRBD1	TRBJ1-5	ASSNPDRLNQPQH
15	TRBV7-9	-	TRBJ2-2	ASSLARDSGNTGELF
13	TRBV5-1	TRBD2	TRBJ2-3	ASSLELAEVATQY
11	TRBV7-8	-	TRBJ1-6	ASSEGVSSPLH
10	TRBV2	-	TRBJ2-4	ASSERENIQY
11	TRBV27	-	TRBJ1-5	ASSLSWGQPQH
12	TRBV18	-	TRBJ2-7	ASSNAGVLYEQY
9	TRBV20-1	-	TRBJ2-7	GLRLRNEQY
12	TRBV7-9	-	TRBJ2-3	ASSLVSGADTQY
18	TRBV30	TRBD1	TRBJ2-1	ARDRGKGGPSSGRNNEQF
14	TRBV5-5	-	TRBJ2-5	ASSSAADQHQETQY
13	TRBV9	TRBD2	TRBJ2-2	ASSVGLENTGELF
11	TRBV2	TRBD2	TRBJ2-1	ASSSTSGRGQF
14	TRBV30	-	TRBJ1-3	AWSVWKGGFLNTIY
10	TRBV6-6	-	TRBJ2-2	ASQRSAGELF
12	TRBV6-1	TRBD2	TRBJ2-2	ASTSGENTGELF
11	TRBV6-1	TRBD1	TRBJ2-7	ASTRTGGYEQY
12	TRBV5-1	-	TRBJ1-1	ASSLAVTLSEAF
16	TRBV14	TRBD1	TRBJ1-1	ASSQDWGQGAGWTEAF
12	TRBV5-1	-	TRBJ1-1	ASSLVGRGTEAF
16	TRBV4-1	-	TRBJ2-3	ASSHTAGGLVMADTQY
11	TRBV6-4	-	TRBJ1-6	ASSDQRDSPLH